The TCR beta chain under discussion was sequenced for a study of vaccination effects on CD4 cells after COVID-19 (dated by TCRdb to between 2022 and 2023). Background for the entire study: Participants received two doses of either the BNT162b2 or the mRNA-1273 mRNA SARS-CoV-2 vaccine. Altogether, 10 COVID-19 convalescent patients and 4 SARS-CoV-2-naive healthy vaccine recipients made up the full study. Cultures from other donors in the study were sequenced using the Oncomine TCR Beta short-read assay on an Illumina iSeq 100. SARS-CoV-2 spike-specific CD4+ TCR repertoires were compared before and after mRNA vaccination in COVID-19 convalescent patients and in infection-naive vaccine recipients. Here is what the overall study found, with its caveats: Limitations of the study were the small number of convalescent patients and the absence of early post-infection timepoints. At late post-vaccination timepoints, both infection-induced and vaccine-induced clones showed marked clonal contraction, consistent with waning T cell responses. Among healthy vaccine recipients, nearly all vaccine-induced clones were SARS-CoV-2 mono-reactive, and only 1 of 255 was cross-reactive with common cold coronaviruses.

To identify antigen-specific CD4+ T cell clonotypes by their expansion, the ViraFEST assay first stimulated PBMC with viral peptide pools and then applied TCR sequencing. After less than 13 days of culture, CD4+ T cells were isolated with the EasySep CD4+ T cell isolation kit. Healthy vaccine recipients had no prior SARS-CoV-2 infection, confirmed by negative nucleocapsid antibodies before and after vaccination. Each well held fewer than 2.5 million PBMC cultured in IMDM containing approximately 5% human AB serum, approximately 10 IU/ml IL-2 and gentamicin, along with about 9.5 ug/ml peptides. On days 3 and 7, half of the culture medium was replaced with fresh IL-2-containing medium. Unless otherwise noted, each peptide stimulation condition was cultured in triplicate wells. PBMC were separated from whole blood using Ficoll-Paque Plus gradient centrifugation and were then either cryopreserved at -140C or used fresh. The overlapping peptide pools covered the spike proteins of SARS-CoV-2 as well as those of the common cold coronaviruses HCoV-NL63, HCoV-OC43 and HCoV-229E. Genomic DNA was extracted from cultured CD4+ T cells with the QIAamp micro DNA kit.

Counted from cysteine to phenylalanine, this CDR3 has 14 amino acids. The read is trimmed to its CDR3 DNA, 42 bases read in frame from base 1. Trimmed from V: 6 bases; trimmed from J: 2 bases; junction bases lacking a gene match: 3. CDR1 and CDR2 (MGHRA, YSYEKL) derive from the germline V gene. This clone is a singleton in its sample. The specificity of this receptor is unknown. The input lacks base qualities; no much larger clone sits a single base away. Libraries were constructed by the immunoSEQ multiplex PCR assay. DNA from the cultured and isolated CD4+ T cells underwent TCR beta CDR3 sequencing. Under the source paper's analysis protocol: Non-productive TCR sequences were removed, reads were trimmed to the CDR3 region, and CDR3s of at least 7 amino acids were retained. The MANAFEST web app was used to pick out antigen-specific clonotypes by comparing their expansion in peptide wells with that in reference cultures. To be called positive, a clone needed expansion at FDR<0.05 compared with the reference and with all other wells, an odds ratio greater than 5, and a frequency greater than 0.1% in two replicate wells. A clonotype was defined as cross-reactive if the clonotype was significantly expanded both in SARS-CoV-2 spike wells and in at least one common cold coronavirus spike condition. CDR3 similarity was assessed by Levenshtein distance with the stringdist R package, and unrooted trees were built with ape in R 3.6.1. The immuneACCESS repertoire file appears here via TCRdb, limited to in-frame rearrangements. These files lack a portion of the clones; in checked studies, under half of the deficit traces to unresolved V genes, and the cause of the others is not known. The DNA was the basis for D and trimming; V, J and clone size are from that table. This sample has about 60,000 clones in its table, and more than 80% of those were observed once. The top ten constitute roughly 2.7% of the sample.

The clonotype originates from a human donor who received a COVID-19 vaccine. The chain uses TRBV4-1 and TRBJ1-5, and 8 bases in between align with TRBD1. Sequences were derived from CD4+ T cells from PBMCs cultured with HCoV-229E spike peptides, sampled before COVID-19 vaccination. The cell subset or site label of this sample denotes: HCoV-229E spike overlapping peptide pool stimulation. The CDR3 in this case is CASSPTGGNQPQHF. The DNA sequence is given as TGCGCCAGCAGTCCGACAGGGGGCAATCAGCCCCAGCATTTT.